The rows below give T cell receptor beta chains drawn from one sample of a study of beta chain features in type 1 diabetes. The table came from immunoSEQ multiplex PCR; TCRdb's copy has only in-frame clones and leaves some out. The table lists some 220,000 clones, 11% of them singletons. Sequencing input: central memory CD4+ T cells from blood. All receptors derive from a man aged 18-30 years in good health. Both conserved end residues are part of each CDR3. The D gene is left open where the match is weak. Size values are once, few and many counts, or a class for expanded clones, and some rows have none.

>-|TRBV30|TRBD1|TRBJ1-5
TGTGCCTGGAGACCGGGACAGTATAGCAATCAGCCCCAGCATTTT
CAWRPGQYSNQPQHF
>few|TRBV9|-|TRBJ1-3
TGTGCCAGCAGACAGGGAGTCTCTGGAAACACCATATATTTT
CASRQGVSGNTIYF
>few|TRBV7-9|-|TRBJ2-7
TGTGCCAGCAGCCCCGACAAAGTCTACGAGCAGTACTTC
CASSPDKVYEQYF
>many|TRBV30|-|TRBJ1-2
TGTGCCTGGAGCGACCGGGACGGCTATGGCTACACCTTC
CAWSDRDGYGYTF
>few|TRBV28|-|TRBJ2-7
TGTGCCAGCAGTACAGGGTACGAGCAGTACTTC
CASSTGYEQYF
>-|TRBV10-3|TRBD1|TRBJ2-5
TGTGCCATCAGGAAAGGACAGGGCGGCCAAGAGACCCAGTACTTC
CAIRKGQGGQETQYF
>few|TRBV5-8|TRBD1|TRBJ2-1
TGTGCCAGCAGGGACAGGGTGGACTTTTACAATGAGCAGTTCTTC
CASRDRVDFYNEQFF
>many|TRBV19|TRBD2|TRBJ2-1
TGTGCCAGTAGCGAACCGCGTCTAGCGGGAGTTGGTGAGCAGTTCTTC
CASSEPRLAGVGEQFF
>-|TRBV30|-|TRBJ2-2
TGTGCCTGGAGTGTCCGATCTACCGGGGAGCTGTTTTTT
CAWSVRSTGELFF
>-|TRBV9|-|TRBJ2-2
TGTGCCAGCAGCGTGGCGATAGGGGAGCCGAACACCGGGGAGCTGTTTTTT
CASSVAIGEPNTGELFF
>-|TRBV2|-|TRBJ2-1
TGTGCCAGCGTGTTACGTGAGCAGTTCTTC
CASVLREQFF
>few|TRBV15|-|TRBJ2-3
TGTGCCACCAGCGGACCGTGGACAGATACGCAGTATTTT
CATSGPWTDTQYF
>few|TRBV5-1|TRBD2|TRBJ2-3
TGCGCCAGCAGCTACTTAGCGGGAGGGAGCACAGATACGCAGTATTTT
CASSYLAGGSTDTQYF
>few|TRBV28|TRBD2|TRBJ2-5
TGTGCCAGCAGGTGGGCCCGGTCTAGCGGGCCTCAAGAGACCCAGTACTTC
CASRWARSSGPQETQYF
>many|TRBV7-2|TRBD2|TRBJ2-7
TGTGCCAGCAGCCTAGGGGCTAGCGGGAGAACAAGCTCCTACGAGCAGTACTTC
CASSLGASGRTSSYEQYF
>few|TRBV25-1|TRBD1|TRBJ1-4
TGTGCCAGCAAACAGGGACAGGGCCGAGGAGAAAAACTGTTTTTT
CASKQGQGRGEKLFF
>few|TRBV19|-|TRBJ2-4
TGTGCCAGTAGTATGGTAGAGAACATTCAGTACTTC
CASSMVENIQYF
>few|TRBV2|-|TRBJ2-1
TGTGCCAGCCGGACTTTCTCCTACAATGAGCAGTTCTTC
CASRTFSYNEQFF
>few|TRBV5-1|-|TRBJ1-2
TGCGCCAGCAGCTGGACAGTGAACTATGGCTACACCTTC
CASSWTVNYGYTF
>once|TRBV7-2|-|TRBJ2-7
TGTGCCAGCAGGGCCTCGGGCGAGCAGTACTTC
CASRASGEQYF
>many|TRBV10-3|TRBD1|TRBJ2-7
TGTGCCATCAGGTCCCGGGACAGGGTCAACGAGCAGTACTTC
CAIRSRDRVNEQYF
>few|TRBV18|-|TRBJ2-7
TGTGCCAGCTCACCACCCGTCAGGGTAGGCGAGCAGTACTTC
CASSPPVRVGEQYF
>few|TRBV30|-|TRBJ2-7
TGTGCCTGGAGTGATGGTGCCTCCTACGAGCAGTACTTC
CAWSDGASYEQYF
>few|TRBV18|-|TRBJ2-1
TGTGCCAGCTCGCCCCCCGGGGTCGATGAGCAGTTCTTC
CASSPPGVDEQFF
>few|TRBV5-1|TRBD2|TRBJ2-7
TGCGCCAGCAGCTTTGGGACTAGCGGCTACGAGCAGTACTTC
CASSFGTSGYEQYF
>-|TRBV7-2|-|TRBJ1-1
TGTGCCAGCAGCTTAGTAGTCACTGAAGCTTTCTTT
CASSLVVTEAFF
>-|TRBV29-1|TRBD1|TRBJ1-1
TGCAGCGCGGGACAGTCGAACACTGAAGCTTTCTTT
CSAGQSNTEAFF
>few|TRBV29-1|-|TRBJ2-5
TGCAGCGTGGGGACACTGACACAACGGACCCAGTACTTC
CSVGTLTQRTQYF
>-|TRBV4-1|-|TRBJ1-4
TGCGCCAGCAGCTCCGCCGGGTCCTTGAATGAAAAACTGTTTTTT
CASSSAGSLNEKLFF
>-|TRBV28|TRBD1|TRBJ1-4
TGTGCCAGCAGAACAGGGGGCATTAATGAAAAACTGTTTTTT
CASRTGGINEKLFF
>few|TRBV5-1|TRBD1|TRBJ2-7
TGCGCCAGCAGCCCACGGGACAGCTACTACGAGCAGTACTTC
CASSPRDSYYEQYF
>few|TRBV7-2|-|TRBJ2-1
TGTGCCAGCAGCTTAAGTCATCACAATGAGCAGTTCTTC
CASSLSHHNEQFF
>few|TRBV28|TRBD2|TRBJ2-1
TGTGCCAGCAGTACCCTAGCGGGAGACGTAAATGAGCAGTTCTTC
CASSTLAGDVNEQFF
>many|TRBV18|-|TRBJ2-1
TGTGCCAGCTCACCACCAAGCGGGTTTAATGAGCAGTTCTTC
CASSPPSGFNEQFF
>-|TRBV5-1|-|TRBJ2-2
TGCGCCAGCAGCTCGGGTGACAGGAACACCGGGGAGCTGTTTTTT
CASSSGDRNTGELFF
>few|TRBV7-9|TRBD2|TRBJ2-7
TGTGCCAGCAGCCCTAGCGGTCGCTCCTACGAGCAGTACTTC
CASSPSGRSYEQYF
>few|TRBV29-1|TRBD1|TRBJ2-5
TGCAGCGTCAAAAGGGACAGGGTCGAGACCCAGTACTTC
CSVKRDRVETQYF
>few|TRBV29-1|TRBD1|TRBJ1-1
TGCAGCGCTCAGACAGGGCCGAACACTGAAGCTTTCTTT
CSAQTGPNTEAFF
>-|TRBV28|-|TRBJ1-1
TGTGCCAGCGGATCGTGGGTTATGAACACTGAAGCTTTCTTT
CASGSWVMNTEAFF
>few|TRBV30|-|TRBJ1-2
TGTGCCTGGAGTGGGACACTAAACTATGGCTACACCTTC
CAWSGTLNYGYTF
>few|TRBV28|-|TRBJ2-5
TGTGCCAGCAGTTTCCCCGGGACAAGGGATGCGAAGACCCAGTACTTC
CASSFPGTRDAKTQYF
>many|TRBV14|TRBD1|TRBJ1-2
TGTGCCAGCAGCCGGACAGGGCATGGCTACACCTTC
CASSRTGHGYTF
>-|TRBV11-2|-|TRBJ1-1
TGTGCCAGCAGCTTAGCCGGACATCTGAACACTGAAGCTTTCTTT
CASSLAGHLNTEAFF
>many|TRBV5-1|TRBD1|TRBJ2-7
TGCGCCAGCAGCTTGCGGGACAGCTCCTACGAGCAGTACTTC
CASSLRDSSYEQYF